These 20 T cell receptor beta chains were all obtained from the same sample, sequenced in a study of metastatic and nonmetastatic thyroid tumors. Treatment of any kind had been given to no patient before thyroid surgery. TCRdb re-analyzed the PCR reads using MiXCR. The data show fewer than 35,000 clones, 18% seen once. What was sequenced was blood. These receptors were obtained from a female donor with papillary thyroid cancer or a benign thyroid nodule (not recorded which). Some clones in this sample may be carry-over from other donors' samples.

This clone showed up just a few times. A much larger clonotype is one base distant, so this may be a read error. The rearrangement joins TRBV29-1 to TRBJ1-1, with D unclear. Germline lookup yields CDR1 SQVTM and CDR2 ANQGSEA. The germline V and J ends were trimmed by 3 bases and 5 bases, with 13 bases remaining between them. This CDR3 has 13 amino acids. The CDR3 sequence: CSVDKQSLTEAFF. Written as DNA, the CDR3 is TGCAGCGTTGACAAACAGTCGTTAACTGAAGCTTTCTTT.

In its sample, this clone was seen many times. The rearrangement joins TRBV15 to TRBJ2-3; tentatively, D is TRBD1 (5 bases). The V end was cut by 5 bases, the J end by 3 bases, with 15 bases between. From germline, CDR1 is LNHNV and CDR2 YYDKDF (reference sequence). The CDR3 length is 15 residues. CDR3 protein: CATSLPGAGTDTQYF. The CDR3 DNA reads TGTGCCACCAGCCTCCCTGGGGCCGGGACAGATACGCAGTATTTT.

In the case of this clone: Since no conserved phenylalanine or tryptophan closes the CDR3, a read error is the likely cause. The chain joins TRBV5-1 to TRBJ2-7, with D possibly matching TRBD2 (5 bases). There are 14 residues in the CDR3. With 1 base removed from V and 4 bases from J, the gap between germline ends came to 12 bases. The germline gives CDR1 SGHRS, CDR2 YFSETQ. Here the CDR3 DNA reads TGCGCCAGCAGCTTGTCCGGGGAGTCTTACGAGCAGTACTTA. Translating gives CASSLSGESYEQYL.

This clone came up many times. The chain links TRBV7-9 to TRBJ2-2; TRBD1 agrees at 7 bases. The CDR3 runs to 14 residues. Per the germline V gene, CDR1 is SEHNR and CDR2 is FQNEAQ (reference sequence). With V trimmed by 5 bases and J by 6 bases, 6 bases remained unmatched. As DNA, the CDR3 is TGTGCCAGCAGCCGACAGGGAAGCGCCGGGGAGCTGTTTTTT. Translating it yields CASSRQGSAGELFF.

This clone was seen ten or more times. The chain links TRBV12-3 or TRBV12-4 to TRBJ1-4; weak D call: TRBD1 (5 bases). The CDR3 has 13 amino acids. Trimming pared 6 bases from V and 2 bases from J, leaving 7 bases between. CDR3 nucleotide sequence: TGTGCCAGCAGCGAGGGGACTAATGAAAAACTGTTTTTT. This gives the protein CASSEGTNEKLFF.

A word on this clone: One end of the junction varies from germline; a read error may be responsible. The V gene is TRBV6-2 or TRBV6-3, the J gene TRBJ1-2, with 11 positions matching TRBD1. CDR3 size: 14 residues. Germline CDR1 reads MNHEY; CDR2 reads SVGEGT. The CDR3 region has the DNA TGTGCCTGCACTTCCGGACAGGGGGCGGGTGGCTACAGCTTC. Protein product: CACTSGQGAGGYSF.

In this sample, this clone turned up many times. V usage is TRBV2 and J usage is TRBJ1-1, with TRBD1 identical over 7 bases. The V and J ends lost 5 bases and 1 base, in that order; junction bases with no gene match: 7. CDR3 length equals 15 residues. Germline loops: CDR1 SNHLY, CDR2 FYNNEI. CDR3 sequence reads: CASSSWRGRNTEAFF. DNA of the CDR3: TGTGCCAGCAGTTCTTGGAGGGGGCGGAACACTGAAGCTTTCTTT.

As for this clone: A much more abundant neighbour one base away suggests this may be a read error. The gene calls are TRBV5-1 and TRBJ2-5; no firm D call. This CDR3 is built from 15 residues. CDR1 and CDR2 (germline): SGHRS, YFSETQ. The CDR3, as DNA: TGCGCCAGCAGCTTGTGGGCGCCCCCCCAAGATACCCAGTACTTC. The encoded protein is CASSLWAPPQDTQYF. The whole variable domain, filled in from reference TRBV5-1 and TRBJ2-5, reads KAGVTQTPRYLIKTRGQQVTLSCSPISGHRSVSWYQQTPGQGLQFLFEYFSETQRNKGNFPGRFSGRQFSNSRSEMNVSTLELGDSALYLCASSLWAPPQDTQYFGPGTRLLVL.

In this sample, this clone turned up many times. The V and J genes are TRBV5-1 and TRBJ2-7; no definite D call. Deletions cut 0 bases from V and 3 bases from J, with 13 bases between. Germline V gene data show CDR1 as SGHRS and CDR2 as YFSETQ. The CDR3 sequence is 15 residues long. Here the CDR3 reads CASSLEYSGVYEQYF. CDR3 bases: TGCGCCAGCAGCTTGGAGTACAGTGGAGTCTACGAGCAGTACTTC.

The CDR3 nucleotides read TGTGCCAGCAGCTTGAGAGGCATGTGCAATGAGCAGTTCTTC. Protein sequence: CASSLRGMCNEQFF. This chain joins TRBV5-6 and TRBJ2-1; D ambiguous. Between the trimmed V and J ends, which lost 1 base and 6 bases, there was a span of 11 bases. Germline V gene lookup returns CDR1 SGHDT and CDR2 YYEEEE. The CDR3 runs 14 residues. Full variable domain (missing parts from reference TRBV5-6 and TRBJ2-1): DAGVTQSPTHLIKTRGQQVTLRCSPKSGHDTVSWYQQALGQGPQFIFQYYEEEERQRGNFPDRFSGHQFPNYSSELNVNALLLGDSALYLCASSLRGMCNEQFFGPGTRLTVL.

This clone has a count of ten or more. The rearrangement links TRBV11-3 to TRBJ2-2, with 10 bases that match TRBD2. Trimming took 4 bases from V and 5 from J; bases not matched to a gene: 4. Germline CDR1 reads SGHNT; CDR2 reads YENEEA. The CDR3 has 15 amino acids. For the CDR3, the DNA is TGTGCCAGCAGCTCCATAGCGGGAGGTACCGGGGAGCTGTTTTTT. It yields the protein CASSSIAGGTGELFF. Full variable domain (outside the CDR3, taken from reference TRBV11-3 and TRBJ2-2): EAGVVQSPRYKIIEKKQPVAFWCNPISGHNTLYWYLQNLGQGPELLIRYENEEAVDDSQLPKDRFSAERLKGVDSTLKIQPAELGDSAVYLCASSSIAGGTGELFFGEGSRLTVL.

This clone was seen many times. The chain joins TRBV2 to TRBJ1-6; TRBD1 aligns across 8 bases. V was pared by 4 bases and J by 7 bases, with 3 bases of the junction left unmatched. Germline lookup yields CDR1 SNHLY and CDR2 FYNNEI. The CDR3 is 14 residues long. CDR3 DNA sequence: TGTGCCAGCAGTGTCGGGGACAGGAATTCACCCCTCCACTTT. Translated: CASSVGDRNSPLHF. Based on the CDR3 plus reference TRBV2 and TRBJ1-6, the full variable domain is EPEVTQTPSHQVTQMGQEVILRCVPISNHLYFYWYRQILGQKVEFLVSFYNNEISEKSEIFDDQFSVERPDGSNFTLKIRSTKLEDSAMYFCASSVGDRNSPLHFGNGTRLTVT.

In its sample, this clone ranks as medium-sized. The rearrangement uses TRBV6-1 and TRBJ2-7; 10 bases line up with TRBD1. After removal of 4 bases from V and 2 bases from J, the junction contained 5 bases not matched to a gene. The CDR3 is 15 amino acids. The V gene's germline CDR1 is MNHNS and CDR2 SASEGT. The CDR3 reads CASSAAGTGAYEQYF. CDR3 DNA: TGTGCCAGCAGTGCAGCCGGGACAGGGGCCTACGAGCAGTACTTC.

This clone turned up a few times. The gene calls are TRBV28 and TRBJ1-1, with no clear D. The V and J ends lost 7 bases and 4 bases respectively, with 16 bases between them. There are 14 residues in the CDR3. Per the germline V gene, CDR1 is MDHEN and CDR2 is SYDVKM. CDR3 sequence reads: CASTKTECLTEAFF. For the CDR3, the DNA is TGTGCCAGCACTAAGACCGAGTGCCTCACTGAAGCTTTCTTT.

This clone has only a few counts. The J gene is TRBJ2-3, the V gene TRBV19; 10 nucleotides align to TRBD2. The length of the CDR3 is 16 residues. The junction had 7 bases not matched to a gene; V was cut back by 4 bases and J by 3 bases. Germline loops: CDR1 LNHDA, CDR2 SQIVND (reference sequence). The DNA for the CDR3 is TGTGCCAGTAGTAGACTAGCGGGCTTCCCTACAGATACGCAGTATTTT. Residues: CASSRLAGFPTDTQYF.

This clone came up a few times. This chain uses TRBV28 with TRBJ2-7; D might be TRBD1 (6 bases). This CDR3 is built from 17 residues. Trimming removed 6 bases at V and 5 bases at J, with 26 bases between. Germline lookup yields CDR1 MDHEN and CDR2 SYDVKM. CDR3 sequence (DNA): TGTGCCAGCAGACGAAACCACAGGGCGCTAGAGTTCGACGAGCAGTACTTC. It specifies CASRRNHRALEFDEQYF. The entire variable domain, with the rest obtained from reference TRBV28 and TRBJ2-7, is as follows: DVKVTQSSRYLVKRTGEKVFLECVQDMDHENMFWYRQDPGLGLRLIYFSYDVKMKEKGDIPEGYSVSREKKERFSLILESASTNQTSMYLCASRRNHRALEFDEQYFGPGTRLTVT.

This clone was counted at least ten times. This sequence joins TRBV10-2 and TRBJ1-1; tentatively, D is TRBD1 (5 bases). The V gene's germline CDR1 is WSHSY and CDR2 SAAADI. Trimming took 0 bases from V and 9 from J, leaving 11 bases between them. The CDR3 is 13 residues long. This chain's CDR3 is CASSESGGGQAFF. As DNA, the CDR3 is TGCGCCAGCAGTGAGTCGGGGGGAGGTCAAGCTTTCTTT.

This clone was seen at least ten times. The rearrangement joins TRBV20-1 to TRBJ2-7; TRBD2 aligns across 12 bases. Trimming cost V 6 bases and J 0 bases; bases outside gene matches: 3. In germline, CDR1 is DFQATT, CDR2 SNEGSKA (reference sequence). This CDR3 has 14 residues. The CDR3 coding sequence is TGCAGTGCCTCGGGACTAGCGGGCTCCTACGAGCAGTACTTC. Translation: CSASGLAGSYEQYF.

This clone ranks as medium-sized (0.01 to 0.1%). The chain links TRBV28 to TRBJ1-2; D not resolved. The V end lost 5 bases, the J end lost 0 bases, and 7 bases lay between the germline ends. Per germline, CDR1 MDHEN and CDR2 SYDVKM. The length of the CDR3 is 13 residues. CDR3 DNA: TGTGCCAGCAGTCCCGGGGCTAACTATGGCTACACCTTC. Translating gives CASSPGANYGYTF.

The genes are TRBV7-8 and TRBJ1-2; D perhaps matches TRBD1 (6 bases). The CDR3 has 16 amino acids. The V gene's germline CDR1 is SGHVS and CDR2 FQNEAQ. V dropped 1 base and J dropped 0 bases, with 12 bases sitting between them. CDR3 sequence: CASSLVGGLTNYGYTF. In DNA, the CDR3 is TGTGCCAGCAGCTTAGTTGGGGGGCTAACTAACTATGGCTACACCTTC.